The entry below describes one T cell receptor (beta chain). Antigen: not known. The source of the sample is a study of T and B cells in COVID-19 patients. On the study more broadly: Blood was sampled from COVID-19 patients who were either actively infected or recovered. Findings and caveats of the study: In COVID-19 patients, T cell receptor beta variable and joining gene use was reportedly strongly skewed.

BIOMED2 TRB-A/B primer pools were used in multiplex TRB PCR. TCRdb ran MiXCR on the multiplex PCR reads and lists one entry per CDR3 protein. The table shows 12,000 to 15,000 distinct CDR3 sequences, with roughly 30% occurring only once. Blood genomic DNA input for TRB amplification was 250-500 ng. Looked up from germline, CDR1 is SGHTA and CDR2 is FQGNSA. Losses at the gene ends were 4 bases for V and 10 bases for J; bases not matched to a gene: 8. This CDR3 has 13 amino acids. The receptor was derived from a human donor who had recovered from COVID-19. This chain uses TRBV7-2 with TRBJ1-2; 8 bases line up with TRBD1. The sequenced material came from blood. The CDR3 nucleotides read TGTGCCAGCAGCTCAGACAGGGGTACTGACTACACCTTC. Protein product: CASSSDRGTDYTF.